Listed below are T cell receptor beta chains from one sample, sequenced in a study of T cells in Graves' hyperthyroidism and ophthalmopathy. Using its own MiXCR run on the multiplex PCR reads, TCRdb lists one record per CDR3 protein. Here the sample spans about 320,000 distinct CDR3 sequences, around 16% being singletons. The sample comprised blood. The receptors shown here come from a man aged 30 to 39 with Graves' hyperthyroidism. Both conserved end residues are part of each CDR3. Fields, in order: clone size, J gene, V gene, D gene, CDR3 DNA, CDR3 protein. The D gene is left open where the match is weak. Not every row has a clone size; where given, it reads once, few, many or a size class.

clone size: -
J gene: TRBJ2-7
V gene: TRBV4-1
D gene: TRBD1
CDR3 DNA: TGCGCCAGCAGCCAAGATCCAGACAGGGACTACGAGCAGTACTTC
CDR3 protein: CASSQDPDRDYEQYF

clone size: many
J gene: TRBJ2-7
V gene: TRBV5-1
D gene: -
CDR3 DNA: TGCGCCAGCAGCGACCAAGGGGCGTCCTACGAGCAGTACTTC
CDR3 protein: CASSDQGASYEQYF

clone size: -
J gene: TRBJ2-6
V gene: TRBV12-3/TRBV12-4
D gene: -
CDR3 DNA: TGTGCCAGCTCCGGGGCCGACGCTGGGGCCAACGTCCTGACTTTC
CDR3 protein: CASSGADAGANVLTF

clone size: many
J gene: TRBJ2-7
V gene: TRBV20-1
D gene: TRBD1
CDR3 DNA: TGCAGTGCTAGACGCCCTGACAGGGCGGACGAGCAGTACTTC
CDR3 protein: CSARRPDRADEQYF

clone size: -
J gene: TRBJ2-1
V gene: TRBV20-1
D gene: TRBD2
CDR3 DNA: TGCAGTGCCCAACTAGCGGGCTACCTCGGGGCCTACAATGAGCAGTTCTTC
CDR3 protein: CSAQLAGYLGAYNEQFF

clone size: few
J gene: TRBJ2-5
V gene: TRBV5-1
D gene: TRBD2
CDR3 DNA: TGCGCCAGCAGCTCGGCTAGCGGGGGCCAAGAGACCCAGTACTTC
CDR3 protein: CASSSASGGQETQYF

clone size: many
J gene: TRBJ2-1
V gene: TRBV11-3
D gene: TRBD2
CDR3 DNA: TGTGCCAGCAGCTTAGGGACTAGTGGCAATGAGCAGTTCTTC
CDR3 protein: CASSLGTSGNEQFF

clone size: many
J gene: TRBJ1-1
V gene: TRBV11-2
D gene: -
CDR3 DNA: TGTGCCAGCAGCTTAGCGACGGACACTGAAGCTTTCTTT
CDR3 protein: CASSLATDTEAFF

clone size: many
J gene: TRBJ1-4
V gene: TRBV7-2
D gene: -
CDR3 DNA: TGTGCCAGCAGCTTAGCGTCAGGGGAAGGCGAAAAACTGTTTTTT
CDR3 protein: CASSLASGEGEKLFF

clone size: -
J gene: TRBJ2-1
V gene: TRBV9
D gene: -
CDR3 DNA: TGTGCCAGCAGCGCCCGGGGCAGGGGAGTCAATGAGCAGTTCTTC
CDR3 protein: CASSARGRGVNEQFF

clone size: many
J gene: TRBJ1-5
V gene: TRBV27
D gene: -
CDR3 DNA: TGTGCCAGCAGTAGCGGGAGGGACACCCTCCAGCATTTT
CDR3 protein: CASSSGRDTLQHF

clone size: many
J gene: TRBJ1-4
V gene: TRBV30
D gene: -
CDR3 DNA: TGTGCCATAGCCCCGACGGGCAGGACTAATGAAAAACTGTTTTTT
CDR3 protein: CAIAPTGRTNEKLFF

clone size: many
J gene: TRBJ2-1
V gene: TRBV4-1
D gene: -
CDR3 DNA: TGCGCCAGCAGCCAAGACCAAAACATAAATGAGCAGTTCTTC
CDR3 protein: CASSQDQNINEQFF

clone size: many
J gene: TRBJ2-7
V gene: TRBV11-2
D gene: -
CDR3 DNA: TGTGCCAGCAGCTTAGAGGCGGTCAGACCACACTACGAGCAGTACTTC
CDR3 protein: CASSLEAVRPHYEQYF

clone size: many
J gene: TRBJ2-7
V gene: TRBV28
D gene: TRBD1
CDR3 DNA: TGTGCCAGCAGCCTTGGACAGGGAGGAAACGAGCAGTACTTC
CDR3 protein: CASSLGQGGNEQYF

clone size: few
J gene: TRBJ1-2
V gene: TRBV2
D gene: -
CDR3 DNA: TGTGCCAGCAGTGACTTGGGAGATGTTGCTGGCTACACCTTC
CDR3 protein: CASSDLGDVAGYTF

clone size: many
J gene: TRBJ2-5
V gene: TRBV27
D gene: -
CDR3 DNA: TGTGCCAGCAGTTTAGATAGGAGAGAGACCCAGTACTTC
CDR3 protein: CASSLDRRETQYF

clone size: -
J gene: TRBJ1-2
V gene: TRBV9
D gene: -
CDR3 DNA: TGTGCCAGCAGCGTATCGCAAAACTATGGCTACACCTTC
CDR3 protein: CASSVSQNYGYTF

clone size: many
J gene: TRBJ2-5
V gene: TRBV10-3
D gene: -
CDR3 DNA: TGTGCCATCAGTCTCCGGCCGGGGGCCCAAGAGACCCAGTACTTC
CDR3 protein: CAISLRPGAQETQYF

clone size: few
J gene: TRBJ1-2
V gene: TRBV12-3/TRBV12-4
D gene: -
CDR3 DNA: TGTGCCAGCAGGTCATGGGGCAGACCCTCTCGTGGCTACACCTTC
CDR3 protein: CASRSWGRPSRGYTF

clone size: many
J gene: TRBJ1-3
V gene: TRBV24-1
D gene: -
CDR3 DNA: TGTGCCACCAGCAGCCGTGGAAACACCATATATTTT
CDR3 protein: CATSSRGNTIYF

clone size: many
J gene: TRBJ1-5
V gene: TRBV2
D gene: -
CDR3 DNA: TGTGCCAGCAGTTCAGGGTTTAGCAATCAGCCCCAGCATTTT
CDR3 protein: CASSSGFSNQPQHF

clone size: -
J gene: TRBJ1-4
V gene: TRBV29-1
D gene: TRBD1
CDR3 DNA: TGCAGCGTTGTGCTCAGGGGGACTAATGAAAAACTGTTTTTT
CDR3 protein: CSVVLRGTNEKLFF

clone size: many
J gene: TRBJ1-5
V gene: TRBV5-1
D gene: -
CDR3 DNA: TGCGCCAGCAGCTTGGAAGGAAACAATCAGCCCCAGCATTTT
CDR3 protein: CASSLEGNNQPQHF

clone size: many
J gene: TRBJ2-7
V gene: TRBV28
D gene: -
CDR3 DNA: TGTGCCAGCAGTTTATGGGATAGCTCCTACGAGCAGTACTTC
CDR3 protein: CASSLWDSSYEQYF

clone size: -
J gene: TRBJ1-5
V gene: TRBV10-3
D gene: TRBD1
CDR3 DNA: TGTGCCATCAGTGAACAGGGGTTAGATCAGCCCCAGCATTTT
CDR3 protein: CAISEQGLDQPQHF